Sequencing of this T cell receptor gamma chain was carried out in a study of Vδ1+ human thymocytes. General study points: In the thymus, TRG and TRD repertoires looked highly polyclonal with Gaussian CDR3 lengths.

RNA was extracted from the cells and then reverse transcribed. Pooled V-gene forward primers with one constant-region reverse primer generated the CDR3 amplicons by multiplex PCR. TCRdb reanalysed the multiplex PCR reads via CATT. The table includes fewer than 14,000 gamma-chain clones, around 40% detected once. After alphabeta T cell depletion, CD3+ Vdelta1+ Vdelta2- thymocytes were sorted. The CDR3 has 11 residues. The V and J ends lost 0 bases and 11 bases, in that order; junction bases with no gene match: 4. CDR1 and CDR2 from the germline V gene are EGSTGY and YDSYTSSV. The count of this clone is one. Its target is unknown.

The sample consisted of Vdelta1+ gamma-delta thymocytes from the thymus. The subset here: FACS-sorted CD3+ TCRalphabeta- TCRVdelta1+ TCRVdelta2- thymocytes. This clonotype originated in a boy under two years old who had congenital heart surgery. The rearrangement links TRGV4 to TRGJ1 or TRGJ2. The J gene, missing from TCRdb, was assigned here through DNA to germline matching. CDR3: CATWDGQEKLF. Written as DNA, the CDR3 is TGTGCCACCTGGGATGGGCAGGAGAAACTCTTT.